This TCR beta chain was observed in a study of blood T cell repertoires in COVID-19. In the study overall: T cells, B-cell-depleted T cells, or PBMCs supplied cDNA or gDNA.

Under the authors' procedure: Using reference gene primer amplification, nucleated cell counts were estimated. TCRdb's copy holds only in-frame clones and misses some; the assay was immunoSEQ multiplex PCR. The V and J calls and clone size are taken from that table; D and trimming were inferred from the DNA. The sample lists 350,000 to 500,000 clones, 85% to 90% occurring once. Germline assignment: CDR1 SNHLY and CDR2 FYNNEI. This CDR3 is built from 14 residues. The ends lost 10 bases at V and 6 bases at J; junction bases unmatched: 12. Sequencing was done on a sample of peripheral blood. The gene calls are TRBV2 and TRBJ2-7, with 10 bases aligning to TRBD1. The receptor's source is a young man with COVID-19, enrolled during active disease. CDR3 sequence: CANRPGTGEVEQYF. CDR3 coding DNA: TGTGCCAACCGGCCGGGGACAGGGGAGGTCGAGCAGTACTTC.